Below, one TCR beta chain is given with its context. Germline V gene lookup returns CDR1 SGHTA and CDR2 FQGNSA. The V end lost 10 bases, the J end lost 1 base, and 13 bases lay between the germline ends. The CDR3 is 13 amino acids. TCRdb's copy holds only in-frame clones and misses some; the assay was immunoSEQ multiplex PCR. Of around 200,000 clones in the sample, 86% were seen once. This specimen comes from a study of blood T cell repertoires in COVID-19. The sequence derives from a man aged 35 to 55 with acute COVID-19. Sample: PBMCs or T cells enriched from blood (not recorded which). The rearrangement joins TRBV7-2 to TRBJ1-2, with a tentative D call TRBD1 (5 bases). CDR3 sequence (DNA): TGTGCCAAAGCGCGGGGGAATAACTATGGCTACACCTTC. Its translation is CAKARGNNYGYTF.